One sample yielded the 17 T cell receptor beta chains listed below, sequenced in a study of tumor-infiltrating lymphocytes in localized non-small cell lung cancer. Profiled with immunoSEQ multiplex PCR; TCRdb holds only in-frame clones, not every one. This table has fewer than 8,000 clones, 74% appearing once. Sequenced: uninvolved lung tissue not adjacent to the tumor. These receptors all come from a human donor with non-small cell lung cancer.

The gene calls are TRBV30 and TRBJ1-2; unclear D gene. Trimming left V 3 bases short and J 8 bases short, with 13 bases between. The CDR3 consists of 12 residues. Germline-derived CDR1 and CDR2 are GTSNPN and SVGIG (reference sequence). The CDR3 DNA follows: TGTGCCTGGAGCCCCGGCGGGGTGGGCTACACCTTC. Protein sequence: CAWSPGGVGYTF.

This chain joins TRBV28 and TRBJ2-6; no clear D gene. The V gene lost 6 bases and the J gene lost 0 bases, with 9 bases spanning the gap. Germline-derived CDR1 and CDR2 are MDHEN and SYDVKM. There are 15 residues in the CDR3. DNA for the CDR3: TGTGCCAGCAGATACAGCAGCTCTGGGGCCAACGTCCTGACTTTC. This encodes CASRYSSSGANVLTF. The full variable domain, rest sourced from reference TRBV28 and TRBJ2-6, is DVKVTQSSRYLVKRTGEKVFLECVQDMDHENMFWYRQDPGLGLRLIYFSYDVKMKEKGDIPEGYSVSREKKERFSLILESASTNQTSMYLCASRYSSSGANVLTFGAGSRLTVL.

The V call is TRBV6-5, the J call TRBJ2-7, with 9 bases aligning to TRBD1. Germline CDR1 and CDR2: MNHEY and SVGAGI. This CDR3 spans 15 amino acids. With V trimmed by 5 bases and J by 2 bases, 7 bases remained unmatched. CDR3 DNA sequence: TGTGCCAGCAGTAACGGACAGGGGAGTGCCTACGAGCAGTACTTC. Protein sequence: CASSNGQGSAYEQYF.

This sequence joins TRBV7-2 and TRBJ2-3, with TRBD1 identical over 9 bases. Looked up from germline, CDR1 is SGHTA and CDR2 is FQGNSA. V lost 1 base, J lost 4 bases, and 6 bases stayed unmatched. This CDR3 has 16 residues. The DNA of the CDR3 is TGTGCCAGCAGCTTAGTGAGAGGGACAGGGTCAGATACGCAGTATTTT. Protein product: CASSLVRGTGSDTQYF. Full variable domain (missing parts from reference TRBV7-2 and TRBJ2-3): GAGVSQSPSNKVTEKGKDVELRCDPISGHTALYWYRQSLGQGLEFLIYFQGNSAPDKSGLPSDRFSAERTGGSVSTLTIQRTQQEDSAVYLCASSLVRGTGSDTQYFGPGTRLTVL.

This clone has only one observation. The V gene is TRBV6-6, the J gene TRBJ2-3; 7 bases align to TRBD1. This CDR3 region has 13 residues. The J segment lost 1 base and the V segment lost 7 bases, leaving 2 bases of the junction unmatched. In germline, CDR1 is MNHNY, CDR2 SVGAGI (reference sequence). CDR3 sequence (DNA): TGTGCCAGCACCGGACAGGGCACAGATACGCAGTATTTT. Translation gives CASTGQGTDTQYF.

V is TRBV27 and J is TRBJ1-1; no reliable D call. CDR3 length: 12 amino acids. Germline V gene data show CDR1 as MNHEY and CDR2 as SMNVEV (reference sequence). With 5 bases removed from V and 5 bases from J, the gap between germline ends came to 9 bases. The CDR3, as DNA: TGTGCCAGCAGTAGGACGGGGACTGAAGCTTTCTTT. Its protein product is CASSRTGTEAFF.

This clone was observed a handful of times. The V call is TRBV5-4, the J call TRBJ1-1; 8 positions agree with TRBD1. This CDR3 is built from 13 residues. V was clipped by 4 bases and J by 11 bases; unmatched bases: 10. Per germline, CDR1 SGHNT and CDR2 YYREEE (reference sequence). CDR3 region: CASSPGTGGLAFF. The CDR3 region has the DNA TGTGCCAGCAGCCCCGGGACAGGCGGGTTGGCTTTCTTT.

In the case of this clone: At one of its ends the junction is not consistent with the germline gene, which may arise from a read error. The V gene is TRBV5-1, the J gene TRBJ2-3, with 8 bases fitting TRBD1. Germline V gene sequence: CDR1 SGHRS, CDR2 YFSETQ. The CDR3 covers 14 residues. The CDR3 DNA reads as TGCGCCAGCAGCTTTGACAGGGGCACGGATACGCAGTATTTT. The encoded protein is CASSFDRGTDTQYF.

The chain combines TRBV11-2 with TRBJ2-1, with D possibly TRBD2 on 5 matching bases. The CDR3 has 13 amino acids. Germline-derived CDR1 and CDR2 are SGHAT and FQNNGV. V gave up 3 bases and J gave up 9 bases, with 12 bases separating them. The CDR3 loop reads CASSLAPEGEQFF. For the CDR3, the DNA is TGTGCCAGCAGCTTGGCCCCCGAGGGTGAGCAGTTCTTC.

V gene TRBV7-9 combines with J gene TRBJ1-1, with 7 bases matching TRBD1. Germline-derived CDR1 and CDR2 are SEHNR and FQNEAQ (reference sequence). The CDR3 is made up of 12 amino acids. The ends lost 3 bases at V and 11 bases at J; junction bases unmatched: 6. CDR3 sequence (DNA): TGTGCCAGCAGCTTCGACAGGGTACGGGCTTTCTTT. It yields the protein CASSFDRVRAFF.

The J gene is TRBJ2-5, the V gene TRBV7-6; D remains unclear. Per germline, CDR1 SGHVS and CDR2 FNYEAQ. This CDR3 region has 16 residues. Trimming removed 2 bases at V and 4 bases at J, with 17 bases between. In nucleotides, the CDR3 is TGTGCCAGCAGCTTAAATACCTGGGCAGCTGGAGAGACCCAGTACTTC. Its translation is CASSLNTWAAGETQYF.

This clone was observed a few times. In DNA, the CDR3 is TGTGCCAGCAGCTTAAACTTGGGTGGCGGCTACACCTTC. Encoded protein: CASSLNLGGGYTF. V and J are TRBV7-9 and TRBJ1-2; D is unresolved. V lost 2 bases, J lost 8 bases, and 12 bases lay in between. This CDR3 region has 13 residues. Germline V gene data show CDR1 as SEHNR and CDR2 as FQNEAQ (reference sequence).

This chain joins TRBV25-1 and TRBJ1-2, with TRBD1 matching 9 bases. Germline V gives CDR1 MGHDK, CDR2 SYGVNS. The CDR3 loop spans 14 amino acids. V shed 4 bases and J 3 bases; nucleotides not matched to a gene: 3. The CDR3 bases are TGTGCCAGCAGTGCACGGACAGGGGACTATGGCTACACCTTC. Its translation: CASSARTGDYGYTF.

V gene TRBV6-6 combines with J gene TRBJ1-5, with 8 bases lining up with TRBD1. CDR3 size: 16 residues. Trimming cost V 7 bases and J 2 bases; bases outside gene matches: 10. CDR1 and CDR2 from the germline V gene are MNHNY and SVGAGI (reference sequence). The CDR3 here is CASKPRGQAGNQPQHF. In DNA, the CDR3 is TGTGCCAGCAAGCCCAGGGGGCAGGCGGGCAATCAGCCCCAGCATTTT.

As DNA, the CDR3 is TGTGCCAGCAGCTTAGCGGGACAGGGAGTGGCCGAGCAGTACTTC. Its protein is CASSLAGQGVAEQYF. The chain recombines TRBV7-3 with TRBJ2-7; 9 nucleotides match TRBD1. This CDR3 region has 15 residues. Germline CDR1 reads SGHTA; CDR2 reads FQGTGA. J gave up 6 bases and V 2 bases, and 8 bases lay outside the gene matches.

This chain links TRBV9 with TRBJ2-5; possible D gene TRBD1, 5 bases. CDR1 SGDLS and CDR2 YYNGEE come from the germline V gene. Trimming removed 4 bases at V and 5 bases at J, with 12 bases between. This CDR3 is 13 amino acids long. The chain's CDR3 is CASSPRSGETQYF. The CDR3 coding sequence is TGTGCCAGCAGCCCCAGATCAGGGGAGACCCAGTACTTC.

The chain combines TRBV7-9 with TRBJ2-1; maybe TRBD2 (5 bases). V gave up 5 bases and J gave up 10 bases, with 12 bases separating them. The CDR3 covers 12 residues. CDR1 is SEHNR, CDR2 FQNEAQ, per germline (reference sequence). CDR3 sequence reads: CASSRTSGEQFF. The CDR3 DNA is TGTGCCAGCAGCCGGACCTCGGGAGAGCAGTTCTTC.